This T cell receptor beta chain was captured in a study of cytomegalovirus exposure and HLA in healthy donors. Trimming pared 8 bases from V and 2 bases from J, leaving 7 bases between. CDR3 length: 11 residues. The germline CDR1 and CDR2 sequences are SNHLY and FYNNEI. Sequencing was performed with immunoSEQ multiplex PCR; in TCRdb, only in-frame clones are kept and a portion is missing. The table lists about 73,000 clones, approximately 95% of them singletons. Sequences were obtained from PBMCs. This receptor was taken from a man between 18 and 29 years old in good health and CMV-seronegative. The chain has TRBV2 and TRBJ2-7, with D possibly TRBD1 on 5 matching bases. For the CDR3, the DNA is TGTGCCAGCCGACAGACCTACGAGCAGTACTTC. Protein product: CASRQTYEQYF.